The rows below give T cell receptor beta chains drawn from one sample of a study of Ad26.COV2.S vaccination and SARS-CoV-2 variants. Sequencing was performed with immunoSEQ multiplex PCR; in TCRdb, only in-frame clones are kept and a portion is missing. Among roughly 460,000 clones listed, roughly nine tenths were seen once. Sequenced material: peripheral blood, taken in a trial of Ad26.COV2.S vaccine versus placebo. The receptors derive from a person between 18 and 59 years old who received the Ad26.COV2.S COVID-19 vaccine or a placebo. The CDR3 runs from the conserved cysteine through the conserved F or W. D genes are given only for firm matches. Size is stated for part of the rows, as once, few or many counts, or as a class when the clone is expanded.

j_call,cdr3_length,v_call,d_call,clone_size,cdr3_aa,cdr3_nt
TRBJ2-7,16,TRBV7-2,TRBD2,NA,CASSLEGAGGPYEQYF,TGTGCCAGCAGCTTAGAAGGTGCGGGAGGGCCCTACGAGCAGTACTTC
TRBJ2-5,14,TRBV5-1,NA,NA,CASSLVSGSETQYF,TGCGCCAGCAGCTTGGTTAGCGGCTCAGAGACCCAGTACTTC
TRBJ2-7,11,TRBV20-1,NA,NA,CSAPGTYEQYF,TGCAGTGCCCCGGGCACCTACGAGCAGTACTTC
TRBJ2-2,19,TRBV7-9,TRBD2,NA,CASSYRTSGSPANTGELFF,TGTGCCAGCAGCTACAGGACTAGCGGGTCACCCGCGAACACCGGGGAGCTGTTTTTT
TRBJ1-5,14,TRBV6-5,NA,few,CASSYSRGNQPQHF,TGTGCCAGCAGTTACTCTAGGGGAAATCAGCCCCAGCATTTT
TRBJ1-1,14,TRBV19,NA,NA,CASSLGQTYTEAFF,TGTGCCAGTAGTCTTGGACAGACCTACACTGAAGCTTTCTTT
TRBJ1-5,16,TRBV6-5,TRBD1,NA,CASSSLGTGVDQPQHF,TGTGCCAGCAGTTCCCTTGGGACAGGGGTGGATCAGCCCCAGCATTTT
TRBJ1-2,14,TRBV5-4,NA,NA,CASHHGIRGVGYTF,TGTGCCAGCCACCATGGGATTCGGGGGGTAGGCTACACCTTC
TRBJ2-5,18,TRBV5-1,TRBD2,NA,CASSHNGGGRARGETQYF,TGCGCCAGCAGCCACAATGGCGGCGGGAGGGCTCGAGGAGAGACCCAGTACTTC
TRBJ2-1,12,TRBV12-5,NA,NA,CASGLAYNEQFF,TGTGCTAGTGGTTTAGCCTACAATGAGCAGTTCTTC
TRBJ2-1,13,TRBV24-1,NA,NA,CATSDGTPNEQFF,TGTGCCACCAGTGATGGGACACCGAATGAGCAGTTCTTC
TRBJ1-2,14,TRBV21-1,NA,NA,CARSVGQGPYGYTF,TGTGCCAGGAGTGTGGGGCAGGGACCCTATGGCTACACCTTC
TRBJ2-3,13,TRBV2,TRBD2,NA,CASSGLAGATQYF,TGTGCCAGCAGCGGTTTAGCGGGAGCTACGCAGTATTTT
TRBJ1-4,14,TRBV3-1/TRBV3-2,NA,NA,CASSQETQGRKLFF,TGTGCCAGCAGCCAAGAAACCCAGGGTCGAAAACTGTTTTTT
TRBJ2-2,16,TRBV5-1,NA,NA,CASSTGTTKNTGELFF,TGCGCCAGCAGCACCGGGACAACCAAGAACACCGGGGAGCTGTTTTTT
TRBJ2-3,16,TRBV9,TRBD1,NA,CASSAQGGSSTDTQYF,TGTGCCAGCAGCGCCCAAGGGGGCTCTAGCACAGATACGCAGTATTTT
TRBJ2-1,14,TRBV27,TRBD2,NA,CASTRTSGLYEQFF,TGTGCCAGCACCAGGACTAGCGGTCTCTATGAGCAGTTCTTC
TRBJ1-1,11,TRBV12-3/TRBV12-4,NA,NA,CASTETGEAFF,TGTGCCAGCACCGAAACAGGCGAAGCTTTCTTT
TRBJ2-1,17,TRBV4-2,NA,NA,CASSQDITGTVDNEQFF,TGTGCCAGCAGCCAAGATATTACAGGTACTGTAGACAATGAGCAGTTCTTC
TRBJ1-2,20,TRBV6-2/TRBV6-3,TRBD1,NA,CASSYSVRDRVGTYVYGYTF,TGTGCCAGCAGTTACTCGGTTCGCGACAGGGTCGGAACCTATGTCTATGGCTACACCTTC
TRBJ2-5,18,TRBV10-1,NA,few,CASSESIYGTEPQETQYF,TGCGCCAGCAGTGAGTCGATCTATGGGACGGAACCTCAAGAGACCCAGTACTTC
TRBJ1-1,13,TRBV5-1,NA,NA,CASSLDAGTEAFF,TGCGCCAGCAGCTTGGACGCTGGGACTGAAGCTTTCTTT